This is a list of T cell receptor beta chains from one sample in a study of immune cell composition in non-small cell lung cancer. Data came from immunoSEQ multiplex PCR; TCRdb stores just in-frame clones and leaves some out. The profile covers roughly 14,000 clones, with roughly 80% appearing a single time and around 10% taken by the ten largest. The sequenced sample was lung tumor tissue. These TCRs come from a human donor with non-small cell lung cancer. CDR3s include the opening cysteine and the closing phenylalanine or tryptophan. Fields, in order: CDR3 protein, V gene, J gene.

CDR3: CASKAGGPGNEQFF; V: TRBV23-1; J: TRBJ2-1
CDR3: CASSLGGDQPQHF; V: TRBV7-8; J: TRBJ1-5
CDR3: CASSRRDNEKLFF; V: TRBV27; J: TRBJ1-4
CDR3: CASIPRGRVLTDTQYF; V: TRBV28; J: TRBJ2-3
CDR3: CASSLGTGSYNEQFF; V: TRBV7-9; J: TRBJ2-1
CDR3: CASGRMGGAEQYF; V: TRBV6-1; J: TRBJ2-7
CDR3: CASSQNLAGEQFF; V: TRBV4-3; J: TRBJ2-1
CDR3: CASSQVGSGGKTYYGYTF; V: TRBV4-1; J: TRBJ1-2
CDR3: CASSLEGTRSGNTIYF; V: TRBV5-1; J: TRBJ1-3
CDR3: CASSTAISTGELFF; V: TRBV7-9; J: TRBJ2-2
CDR3: CASSSQGDLRLTEAFF; V: TRBV7-6; J: TRBJ1-1
CDR3: CASTPVRHGEAQYF; V: TRBV28; J: TRBJ2-5
CDR3: CASSWRDGTDTQYF; V: TRBV5-1; J: TRBJ2-3
CDR3: CASSLGRETYYEQYF; V: TRBV5-4; J: TRBJ2-7
CDR3: CASSLGAVNTGELFF; V: TRBV5-4; J: TRBJ2-2
CDR3: CASSGTANTEAFF; V: TRBV6-5; J: TRBJ1-1
CDR3: CSVEDLVGLTYEQYF; V: TRBV29-1; J: TRBJ2-7
CDR3: CASSISPGVGRETQYF; V: TRBV19; J: TRBJ2-5
CDR3: CASTSLLGEGEKLFF; V: TRBV28; J: TRBJ1-4
CDR3: CASSQGANYGYTF; V: TRBV6-1; J: TRBJ1-2
CDR3: CASSDTGVWGASVKLFF; V: TRBV6-1; J: TRBJ1-4
CDR3: CASSLFPGGSYNEQFF; V: TRBV28; J: TRBJ2-1
CDR3: CAITTDRDGAEAFF; V: TRBV10-3; J: TRBJ1-1
CDR3: CASSVGGAKNIQYF; V: TRBV9; J: TRBJ2-4
CDR3: CARNTGAGSPLHF; V: TRBV30; J: TRBJ1-6
CDR3: CASMAIQAGGGTDTQYF; V: TRBV2; J: TRBJ2-3
CDR3: CASSLGEGGTLFF; V: TRBV27; J: TRBJ2-1